The clone carrying this TCR beta chain has only a few counts. The antigen is not known. Germline CDR1 is MNHEY and CDR2 is SVGEGT. V lost 5 bases and J lost 4; bases outside the gene matches: 6. The CDR3 spans 15 residues. TCRdb re-derived calls from the reads in MiXCR, one entry per CDR3 protein. This table has more than 300,000 distinct CDR3 sequences, about 32% appearing once. This record comes from a study of T cell repertoires in cytomegalovirus infection. Study summary: Matching HLA type and CMV infection were both indicated by public TCR beta signatures.

Study outcomes and limitations: Ex vivo, HLA-C-restricted CMV-specific TCR beta clonotypes prevailed over the rest of the response.

This chain connects TRBV6-2 or TRBV6-3 to TRBJ2-1; 9 bases agree with TRBD2. The receptor was isolated from a human donor in good health (CMV status not recorded). Some clones in this sample may be carry-over from other donors' samples. The sample here was cultured PBMCs, taken from culture after CMV antigen stimulation. CDR3 sequence: CASSTGTSLYNEQFF. CDR3 nucleotide sequence: TGTGCCAGCAGTACCGGGACTAGCCTTTACAATGAGCAGTTCTTC.